The clone carrying this TCR beta chain was seen only a few times. The data stem from a study of blood T cell repertoires in COVID-19. As for the study in general: Sites in the United States, Italy and Spain provided acute and convalescent COVID-19 samples. Sample material is recorded as cDNA or gDNA derived from T cells, B-cell-depleted T cells, or PBMCs.

Profiled with immunoSEQ multiplex PCR; TCRdb holds only in-frame clones, not every one. The repertoire holds about 230,000 clones, 80% to 90% seen once, with more than 0.75% in the top ten. The origin of this receptor is a man in his forties with acute or convalescent COVID-19. Material: peripheral blood.

The CDR3 region is CASSRSGLSYEQYF. CDR3 DNA sequence: TGTGCCAGCAGTCGCTCCGGGTTATCCTACGAGCAGTACTTC. V usage is TRBV2 and J usage is TRBJ2-7; the D is unclear. Germline lookup yields CDR1 SNHLY and CDR2 FYNNEI. The CDR3 extends over 14 amino acids. V was clipped by 5 bases and J by 1 base, with 12 bases between them. The full variable domain, with the rest looked up from reference TRBV2 and TRBJ2-7, is EPEVTQTPSHQVTQMGQEVILRCVPISNHLYFYWYRQILGQKVEFLVSFYNNEISEKSEIFDDQFSVERPDGSNFTLKIRSTKLEDSAMYFCASSRSGLSYEQYFGPGTRLTVT.